The 13 T cell receptor beta chains below all came from one sample that was sequenced in a study of T cells expressing NK-cell markers. TCRdb re-called the 5' RACE reads; every CDR3 protein appears as one record, without DNA. This sample contains about 260,000 distinct CDR3 sequences. Specimen: blood T cells: a sorted CD56 or NKG2C T cell subset, CD4+ or CD8+ T cells, or bulk PBMC T cells (not recorded which). These receptor sequences come from a young man in good health.

The CDR3 protein is CSAPWTSGSLHEQFF. The V call is TRBV20-1, the J call TRBJ2-1; TCRdb proposes TRBD2, but this gene call is untestable without DNA. This CDR3 spans 15 amino acids. CDR1 and CDR2 from the germline V gene are DFQATT and SNEGSKA (reference sequence).

The chain carries TRBV28 and TRBJ1-2. This CDR3 is built from 13 residues. Germline lookup yields CDR1 MDHEN and CDR2 SYDVKM. This chain's CDR3 is CASRAGTVVGYTF.

The chain employs TRBV29-1 and TRBJ1-6; as DNA is missing, the TRBD1 call by TCRdb cannot be tested. This CDR3 is 14 amino acids long. Germline V lookup: CDR1 SQVTM, CDR2 ANQGSEA. The CDR3 region is CSVLGTGAGSPLHF.

This chain uses TRBV27 with TRBJ2-7; there is no DNA to check the TCRdb D call of TRBD2. The germline V gene encodes CDR1 MNHEY and CDR2 SMNVEV (reference sequence). This CDR3 is built from 16 residues. The CDR3 protein is CASSFRLAGGSYEQYF.

The V gene is TRBV6-2 or TRBV6-3, the J gene TRBJ2-5; TCRdb's D gene call, TRBD2, goes unchecked for lack of DNA. The germline V gene encodes CDR1 MNHEY and CDR2 SVGEGT. This CDR3 is 15 amino acids long. The CDR3 region is CASKEAGLQQETQYF.

V is TRBV19 and J is TRBJ2-2; the TCRdb call, TRBD2, lacks DNA for checking. The CDR3 is made up of 15 amino acids. Per germline, CDR1 LNHDA and CDR2 SQIVND (reference sequence). The CDR3 spells CASTTQRGSTGELFF.

The chain recombines TRBV6-1 with TRBJ1-1; there is no DNA to check the TCRdb D call of TRBD1. The germline CDR1 and CDR2 sequences are MNHNS and SASEGT. The CDR3 contains 14 residues. This chain's CDR3 is CASSVQQENTEAFF.

The CDR3 here is CASSLVGDQSYNEQFF. The genes are TRBV5-1 and TRBJ2-1; the D gene TCRdb calls, TRBD1, cannot be checked with no DNA. From germline, CDR1 is SGHRS and CDR2 YFSETQ. This CDR3 is 16 amino acids long. Full variable domain (remainder filled in from reference TRBV5-1 and TRBJ2-1): KAGVTQTPRYLIKTRGQQVTLSCSPISGHRSVSWYQQTPGQGLQFLFEYFSETQRNKGNFPGRFSGRQFSNSRSEMNVSTLELGDSALYLCASSLVGDQSYNEQFFGPGTRLTVL.

This chain joins TRBV12-3 or TRBV12-4 and TRBJ1-5. The CDR3 is made up of 12 amino acids. The CDR3 protein is CASSRGGQPQHF.

This chain joins TRBV7-2 and TRBJ2-7; TCRdb indicates TRBD2, and absent DNA this call remains unverified. The CDR3 is 13 residues long. Germline lookup yields CDR1 SGHTA and CDR2 FQGNSA. The CDR3 loop reads CASSMGLAGKQYF.

V gene TRBV20-1 combines with J gene TRBJ2-7; TCRdb indicates TRBD2, and absent DNA this call remains unverified. The CDR3 sequence is 14 residues long. Germline assignment: CDR1 DFQATT and CDR2 SNEGSKA (reference sequence). This CDR3 is CSAEQGRPSYEQYF.

The chain uses TRBV5-1 and TRBJ2-3. The CDR3 totals 16 residues. Germline CDR1 is SGHRS and CDR2 is YFSETQ. The CDR3 is CASSRMARTSTDTQYF. Filled out from reference TRBV5-1 and TRBJ2-3, the complete variable domain reads KAGVTQTPRYLIKTRGQQVTLSCSPISGHRSVSWYQQTPGQGLQFLFEYFSETQRNKGNFPGRFSGRQFSNSRSEMNVSTLELGDSALYLCASSRMARTSTDTQYFGPGTRLTVL.

The rearrangement links TRBV18 to TRBJ2-3; TCRdb lists TRBD2, though no DNA is available to test this call. The CDR3 loop spans 16 amino acids. Germline CDR1 is KGHSH and CDR2 is LQKENI. The CDR3 loop reads CASSPPVRREADTQYF.